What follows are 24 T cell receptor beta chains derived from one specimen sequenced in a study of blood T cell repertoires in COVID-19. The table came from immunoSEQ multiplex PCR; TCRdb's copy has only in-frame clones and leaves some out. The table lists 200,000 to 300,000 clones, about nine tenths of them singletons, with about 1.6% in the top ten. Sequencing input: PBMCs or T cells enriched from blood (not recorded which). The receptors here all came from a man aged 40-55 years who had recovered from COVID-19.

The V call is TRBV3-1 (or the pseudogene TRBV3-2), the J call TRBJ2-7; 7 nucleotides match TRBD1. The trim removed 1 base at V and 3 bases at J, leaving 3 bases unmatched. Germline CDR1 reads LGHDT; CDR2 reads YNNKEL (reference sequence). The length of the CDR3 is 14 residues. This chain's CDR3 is CASSQVGDSYEQYF. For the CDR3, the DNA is TGTGCCAGCAGCCAAGTCGGGGACAGCTACGAGCAGTACTTC.

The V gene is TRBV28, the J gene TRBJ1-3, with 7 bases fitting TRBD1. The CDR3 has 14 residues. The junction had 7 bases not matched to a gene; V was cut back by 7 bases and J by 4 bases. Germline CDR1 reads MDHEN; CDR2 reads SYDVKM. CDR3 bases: TGTGCCAGCATTTCCGGGACAGAAGGAAACACCATATATTTT. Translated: CASISGTEGNTIYF.

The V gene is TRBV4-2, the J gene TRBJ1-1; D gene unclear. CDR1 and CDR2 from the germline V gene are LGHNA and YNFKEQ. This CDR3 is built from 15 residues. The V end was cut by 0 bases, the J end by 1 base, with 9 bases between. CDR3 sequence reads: CASSQEEGSNTEAFF. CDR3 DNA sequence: TGTGCCAGCAGCCAAGAGGAGGGCTCGAACACTGAAGCTTTCTTT.

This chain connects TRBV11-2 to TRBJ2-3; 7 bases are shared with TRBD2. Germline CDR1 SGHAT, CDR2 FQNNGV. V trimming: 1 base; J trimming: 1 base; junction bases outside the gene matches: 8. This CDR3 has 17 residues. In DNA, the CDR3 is TGTGCCAGCAGCTTAGCCCCACCGGGGGGTGGCACAGATACGCAGTATTTT. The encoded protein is CASSLAPPGGGTDTQYF.

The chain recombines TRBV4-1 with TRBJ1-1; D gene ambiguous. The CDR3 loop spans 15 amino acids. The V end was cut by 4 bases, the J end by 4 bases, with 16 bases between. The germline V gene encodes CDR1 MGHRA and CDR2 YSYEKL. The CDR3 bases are TGCGCCAGCAGCCCCTCCAGACTGATCCTCACTGAAGCTTTCTTT. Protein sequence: CASSPSRLILTEAFF.

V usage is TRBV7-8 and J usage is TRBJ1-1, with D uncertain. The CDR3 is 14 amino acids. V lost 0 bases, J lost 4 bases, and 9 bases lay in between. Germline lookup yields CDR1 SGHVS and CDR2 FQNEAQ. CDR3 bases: TGTGCCAGCAGCTTAGCTCCCAGTGGCACTGAAGCTTTCTTT. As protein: CASSLAPSGTEAFF.

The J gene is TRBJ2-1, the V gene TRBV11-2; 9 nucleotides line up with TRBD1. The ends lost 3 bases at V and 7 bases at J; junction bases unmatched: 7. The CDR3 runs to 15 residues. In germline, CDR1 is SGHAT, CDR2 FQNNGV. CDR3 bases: TGTGCCAGCAGCTTGCCGGGACAGGGAAGTAATGAGCAGTTCTTC. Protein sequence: CASSLPGQGSNEQFF.

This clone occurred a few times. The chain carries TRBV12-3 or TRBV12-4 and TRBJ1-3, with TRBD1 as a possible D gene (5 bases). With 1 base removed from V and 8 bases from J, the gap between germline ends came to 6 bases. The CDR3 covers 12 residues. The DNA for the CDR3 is TGTGCCAGCAGTTTAGGGGGCCACACCATATATTTT. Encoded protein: CASSLGGHTIYF.

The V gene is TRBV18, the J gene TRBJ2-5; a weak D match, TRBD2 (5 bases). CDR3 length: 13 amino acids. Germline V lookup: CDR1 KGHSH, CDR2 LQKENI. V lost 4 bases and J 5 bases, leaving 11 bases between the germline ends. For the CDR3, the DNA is TGTGCCAGCTCACGTTCGGGGTTGGAGACCCAGTACTTC. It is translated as CASSRSGLETQYF.

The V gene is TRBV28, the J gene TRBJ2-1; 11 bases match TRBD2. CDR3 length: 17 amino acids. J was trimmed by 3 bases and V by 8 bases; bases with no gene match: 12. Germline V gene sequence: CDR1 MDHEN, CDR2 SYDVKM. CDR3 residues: CASRLRITSGSYNEQFF. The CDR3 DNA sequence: TGTGCCAGCCGGTTAAGAATTACTAGCGGGAGCTACAATGAGCAGTTCTTC.

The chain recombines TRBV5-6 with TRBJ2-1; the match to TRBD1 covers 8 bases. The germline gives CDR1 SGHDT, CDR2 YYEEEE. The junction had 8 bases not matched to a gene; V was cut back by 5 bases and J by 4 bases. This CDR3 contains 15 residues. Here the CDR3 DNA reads TGTGCCAGCAGAGGCGGACAGGGCGCGTACAATGAGCAGTTCTTC. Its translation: CASRGGQGAYNEQFF.

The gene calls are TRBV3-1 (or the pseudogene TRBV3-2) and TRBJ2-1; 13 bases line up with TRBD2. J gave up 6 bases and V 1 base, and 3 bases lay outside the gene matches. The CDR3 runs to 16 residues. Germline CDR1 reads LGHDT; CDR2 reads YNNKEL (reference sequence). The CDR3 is CASSQGLAGGGNEQFF. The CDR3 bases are TGTGCCAGCAGCCAAGGACTAGCGGGAGGTGGCAATGAGCAGTTCTTC.

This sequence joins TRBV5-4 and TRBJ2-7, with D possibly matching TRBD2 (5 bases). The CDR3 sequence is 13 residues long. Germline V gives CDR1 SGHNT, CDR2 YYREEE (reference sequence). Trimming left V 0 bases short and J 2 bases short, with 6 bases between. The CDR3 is CASSLAGTYEQYF. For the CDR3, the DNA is TGTGCCAGCAGCTTGGCCGGGACCTACGAGCAGTACTTC.

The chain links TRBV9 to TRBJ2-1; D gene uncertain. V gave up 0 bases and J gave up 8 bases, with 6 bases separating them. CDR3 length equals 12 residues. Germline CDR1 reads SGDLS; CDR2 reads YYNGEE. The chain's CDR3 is CASSVVRDEQFF. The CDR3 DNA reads TGTGCCAGCAGCGTAGTTCGGGATGAGCAGTTCTTC.

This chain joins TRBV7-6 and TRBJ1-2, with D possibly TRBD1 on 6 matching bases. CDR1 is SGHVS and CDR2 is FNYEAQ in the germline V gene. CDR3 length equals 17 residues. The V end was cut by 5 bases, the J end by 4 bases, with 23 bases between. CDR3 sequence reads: CASSQYPSGQDLYGYTF. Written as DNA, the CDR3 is TGTGCCAGCAGCCAATACCCCTCGGGACAAGACCTCTATGGCTACACCTTC.

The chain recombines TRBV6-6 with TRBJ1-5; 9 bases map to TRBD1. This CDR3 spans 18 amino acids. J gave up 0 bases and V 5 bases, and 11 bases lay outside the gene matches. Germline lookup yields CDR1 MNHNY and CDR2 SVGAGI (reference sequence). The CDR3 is CASSLNRDRVYSNQPQHF. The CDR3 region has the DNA TGTGCCAGCAGTCTTAACCGGGACAGGGTTTATAGCAATCAGCCCCAGCATTTT.

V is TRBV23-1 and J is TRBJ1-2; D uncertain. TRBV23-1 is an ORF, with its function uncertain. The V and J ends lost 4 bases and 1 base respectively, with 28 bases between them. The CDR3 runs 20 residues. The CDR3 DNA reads TGCGCCAGCAGTCGAGAGGGAGGCCCGCGGGGTGTGCGGTATAACTATGGCTACACCTTC. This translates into CASSREGGPRGVRYNYGYTF.

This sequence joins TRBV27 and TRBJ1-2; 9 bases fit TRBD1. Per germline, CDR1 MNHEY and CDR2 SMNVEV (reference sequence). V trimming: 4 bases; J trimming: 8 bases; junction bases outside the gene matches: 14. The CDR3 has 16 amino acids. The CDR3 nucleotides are TGTGCCAGCAGTTCCCCCGGGACAGGGAGTAGGCAAGGCTACACCTTC. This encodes CASSSPGTGSRQGYTF.

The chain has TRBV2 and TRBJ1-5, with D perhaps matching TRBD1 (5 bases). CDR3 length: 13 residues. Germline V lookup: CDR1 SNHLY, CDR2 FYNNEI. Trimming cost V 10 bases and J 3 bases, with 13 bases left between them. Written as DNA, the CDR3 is TGTGCCATCAGGAGACAGCACAATCAGCCCCAGCATTTT. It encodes CAIRRQHNQPQHF.

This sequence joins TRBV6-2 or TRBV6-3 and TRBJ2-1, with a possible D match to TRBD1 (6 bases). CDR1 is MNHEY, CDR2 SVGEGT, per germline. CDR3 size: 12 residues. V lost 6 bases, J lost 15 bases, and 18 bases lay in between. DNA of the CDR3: TGTGCCAGCAGCCTAACCCAGGGGATTCTGTTCTTC. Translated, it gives CASSLTQGILFF.

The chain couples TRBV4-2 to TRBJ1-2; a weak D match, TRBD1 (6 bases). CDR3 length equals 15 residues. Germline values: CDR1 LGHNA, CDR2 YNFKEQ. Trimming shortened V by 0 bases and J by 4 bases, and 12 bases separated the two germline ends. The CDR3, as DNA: TGTGCCAGCAGCCAAGAAAGAGACAGGTCCTATGGCTACACCTTC. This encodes CASSQERDRSYGYTF.

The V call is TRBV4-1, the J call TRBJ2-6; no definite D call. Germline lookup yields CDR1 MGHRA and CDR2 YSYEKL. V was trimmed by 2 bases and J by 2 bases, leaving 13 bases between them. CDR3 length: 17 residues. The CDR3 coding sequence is TGCGCCAGCAGCCAACGGGTAGTCGCTGCTGGGGCCAACGTCCTGACTTTC. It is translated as CASSQRVVAAGANVLTF.

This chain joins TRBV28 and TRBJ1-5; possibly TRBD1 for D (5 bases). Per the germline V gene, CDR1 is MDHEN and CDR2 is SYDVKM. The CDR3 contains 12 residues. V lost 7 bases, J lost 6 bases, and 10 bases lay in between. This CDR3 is CASNQGGQPQHF. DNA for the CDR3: TGTGCCAGCAATCAGGGCGGTCAGCCCCAGCATTTT. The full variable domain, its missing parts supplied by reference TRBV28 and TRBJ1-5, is DVKVTQSSRYLVKRTGEKVFLECVQDMDHENMFWYRQDPGLGLRLIYFSYDVKMKEKGDIPEGYSVSREKKERFSLILESASTNQTSMYLCASNQGGQPQHFGDGTRLSIL.

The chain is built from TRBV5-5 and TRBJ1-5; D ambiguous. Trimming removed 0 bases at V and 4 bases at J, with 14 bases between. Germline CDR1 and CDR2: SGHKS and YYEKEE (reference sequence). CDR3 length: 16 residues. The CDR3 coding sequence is TGTGCCAGCAGCTTGGTAGCAGCAATAGATAATCAGCCCCAGCATTTT. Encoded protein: CASSLVAAIDNQPQHF.